This TCR beta chain was sequenced during a study of blood T cell repertoires in COVID-19. Study summary: T cells, B-cell-depleted T cells, or PBMCs provided the cDNA or gDNA that served as material.

Authors' processing steps: Using reference gene primer amplification, nucleated cell counts were estimated. Libraries were prepared by immunoSEQ multiplex PCR; TCRdb keeps only in-frame clonotypes and omits some of them. The V and J calls and the clone size are those of that table, but D and trimming were determined from the DNA. The sample has some 200,000 clones; approximately 84% are singletons. CDR3 length: 15 residues. Germline loops: CDR1 MNHEY, CDR2 SMNVEV (reference sequence). The V and J ends lost 5 bases and 0 bases respectively, with 11 bases between them. The receptor's source is a human donor with acute or convalescent COVID-19. The donor label of this sample is uncertain. Input material: peripheral blood. The rearrangement uses TRBV27 and TRBJ1-3; D gene ambiguous. CDR3 sequence reads: CASSADWISGNTIYF. The CDR3 region has the DNA TGTGCCAGCAGTGCGGACTGGATCTCTGGAAACACCATATATTTT.